Listed here are 12 T cell receptor beta chains from one sample, sequenced in a study of T-cell memory formation after mild COVID-19. TCRdb fed the 5' RACE reads into MiXCR, producing one record per CDR3 protein. The sample shows roughly 150,000 distinct CDR3 sequences, about 23% of them seen only once. The sample consisted of PBMCs or a T cell subset sorted from them (not recorded which). These receptors were taken from an adult woman who had mild COVID-19 (a few samples of this study predate the infection). Cell type and time point are not known.

The rearrangement joins TRBV5-6 to TRBJ2-7, with D perhaps TRBD1 (5 bases). The V gene's germline CDR1 is SGHDT and CDR2 YYEEEE. V shed 1 base and J shed 2 bases, with 16 bases lying between them. The CDR3 contains 16 residues. This chain's CDR3 is CASSLLLGEKTYEQYF. The CDR3, as DNA: TGTGCCAGCAGCTTGCTGTTAGGGGAAAAAACCTACGAGCAGTACTTC.

This clonotype was seen once. This rearrangement joins TRBV5-5 to TRBJ2-1; perhaps D is TRBD1 or TRBD2 (5 bases each). CDR1 is SGHKS, CDR2 YYEKEE, per germline (reference sequence). The CDR3 runs to 15 residues. V shed 4 bases and J shed 6 bases, with 17 bases lying between them. For the CDR3, the DNA is TGTGCCAGCAGCCCTCAGGGAGTCCAGGGCAATGAGCAGTTCTTC. Translation: CASSPQGVQGNEQFF.

This clonotype was found a few times. This chain connects TRBV5-1 to TRBJ2-1, with 7 bases aligning to TRBD2. The J segment lost 4 bases and the V segment lost 0 bases, leaving 4 bases of the junction unmatched. The CDR3 totals 15 residues. Germline V lookup: CDR1 SGHRS, CDR2 YFSETQ. Here the CDR3 reads CASSLDLAAYNEQFF. The CDR3 bases are TGCGCCAGCAGCTTGGACCTAGCGGCTTACAATGAGCAGTTCTTC.

This clonotype was detected only a few times. The gene calls are TRBV9 and TRBJ2-2, with a possible D match to TRBD1 (6 bases). The germline gives CDR1 SGDLS, CDR2 YYNGEE. The length of the CDR3 is 13 residues. Trimming took off 4 bases at V and 4 bases at J, with 8 bases between the two ends. Here the CDR3 reads CASSTRGTGELFF. The CDR3 DNA follows: TGTGCCAGCAGCACCAGGGGCACCGGGGAGCTGTTTTTT.

As regards this clonotype: A much bigger clone sits one base away, suggesting this may be a read error. The chain carries TRBV3-1 and TRBJ1-1; 7 bases are a match to TRBD1. The junction had 3 bases not matched to a gene; V was cut back by 4 bases and J by 1 base. The CDR3 runs 14 residues. Per germline, CDR1 LGHDT and CDR2 YNNKEL (reference sequence). The CDR3 coding sequence is TGTGCCAGCAGCCCCGGGACAGAGAACACTGAAGCTTTCTTT. Residues: CASSPGTENTEAFF. The complete variable domain, with remaining parts taken from reference TRBV3-1 and TRBJ1-1, reads DTAVSQTPKYLVTQMGNDKSIKCEQNLGHDTMYWYKQDSKKFLKIMFSYNNKELIINETVPNRFSPKSPDKAHLNLHINSLELGDSAVYFCASSPGTENTEAFFGQGTRLTVV.

There are a few counts of this clonotype. The gene calls are TRBV6-1 and TRBJ2-7; 9 nucleotides agree with TRBD2. The CDR3 runs 15 residues. V was clipped by 3 bases and J by 3 bases; unmatched bases: 6. Germline V gene sequence: CDR1 MNHNS, CDR2 SASEGT. The CDR3 loop reads CASSDPTSGHYEQYF. For the CDR3, the DNA is TGTGCCAGCAGTGACCCGACTAGCGGCCACTACGAGCAGTACTTC.

This chain links TRBV5-6 with TRBJ1-6, with 9 bases lining up with TRBD1. CDR3 length: 16 residues. Trimming removed 3 bases from V and 5 bases from J; junction bases left unmatched: 6. The germline CDR1 and CDR2 sequences are SGHDT and YYEEEE. CDR3 in DNA: TGTGCCAGCAGCTCCGGGACAGGGTCAAATAATTCACCCCTCCACTTT. This sequence encodes CASSSGTGSNNSPLHF. Looking up the rest from reference TRBV5-6 and TRBJ1-6 gives the full variable domain: DAGVTQSPTHLIKTRGQQVTLRCSPKSGHDTVSWYQQALGQGPQFIFQYYEEEERQRGNFPDRFSGHQFPNYSSELNVNALLLGDSALYLCASSSGTGSNNSPLHFGNGTRLTVT.

V is TRBV5-8 and J is TRBJ2-7; maybe TRBD2 (5 bases). Trimming cost V 0 bases and J 5 bases, with 12 bases left between them. The germline V gene has CDR1 SGHTS and CDR2 YDEGEE. The CDR3 runs 14 residues. The CDR3 DNA reads TGTGCCAGCAGCTTGGCAGTCCGGGGAGACGAGCAGTACTTC. This encodes CASSLAVRGDEQYF.

This clonotype was detected a few times. The rearrangement joins TRBV12-3 or TRBV12-4 to TRBJ1-1; TRBD1 might be the D (6 bases). Between the trimmed V and J ends, which lost 6 bases and 1 base, there was a span of 18 bases. The CDR3 length is 16 residues. The CDR3, as DNA: TGTGCCAGCAGAACCGGGACACCAAGGGGGAACACTGAAGCTTTCTTT. Protein: CASRTGTPRGNTEAFF.

This clonotype was detected a few times. The J gene is TRBJ2-1, the V gene TRBV9, with D tentatively TRBD1 (5 bases). The V gene's germline CDR1 is SGDLS and CDR2 YYNGEE. V lost 4 bases and J lost 1, with 9 bases in between. The CDR3 extends over 14 amino acids. The CDR3 loop reads CASSIQGSYNEQFF. The CDR3 nucleotides read TGTGCCAGCAGCATTCAGGGTTCCTACAATGAGCAGTTCTTC.

This clonotype was found a few times. V usage is TRBV7-9 and J usage is TRBJ1-1, with D unclear. This CDR3 has 12 residues. V was trimmed by 2 bases and J by 8 bases, leaving 9 bases between them. Germline CDR1 reads SEHNR; CDR2 reads FQNEAQ (reference sequence). The CDR3 DNA sequence: TGTGCCAGCAGCTTACAACAGAGAGAAGCTTTCTTT. Residues: CASSLQQREAFF.

There are a few counts of this clonotype. The chain uses TRBV4-1 and TRBJ2-2, with 8 positions matching TRBD1. Germline V CDR1 and CDR2: MGHRA, YSYEKL. There are 14 residues in the CDR3. The V gene end was trimmed by 4 bases and the J gene end by 6 bases; junction bases not matched to a gene: 4. CDR3 nucleotides: TGCGCCAGCAGCCTTTCGACAGGGGCCGGGGAGCTGTTTTTT. Its translation: CASSLSTGAGELFF.